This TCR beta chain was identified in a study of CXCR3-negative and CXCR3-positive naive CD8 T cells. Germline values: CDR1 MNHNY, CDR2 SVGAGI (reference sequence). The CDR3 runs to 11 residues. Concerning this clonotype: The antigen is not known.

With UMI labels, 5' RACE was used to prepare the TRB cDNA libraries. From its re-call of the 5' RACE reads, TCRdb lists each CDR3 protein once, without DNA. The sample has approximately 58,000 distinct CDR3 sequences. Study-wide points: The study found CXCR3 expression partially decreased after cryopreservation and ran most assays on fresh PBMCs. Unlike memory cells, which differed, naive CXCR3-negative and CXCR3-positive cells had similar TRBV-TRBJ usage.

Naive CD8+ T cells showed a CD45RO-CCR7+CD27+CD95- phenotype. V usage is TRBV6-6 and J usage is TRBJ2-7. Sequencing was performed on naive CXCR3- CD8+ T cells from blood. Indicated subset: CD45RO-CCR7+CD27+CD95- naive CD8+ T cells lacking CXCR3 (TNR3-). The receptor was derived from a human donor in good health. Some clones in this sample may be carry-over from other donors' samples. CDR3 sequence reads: CASSYPDEQYF.